A selection of T cell receptor beta chains follows, all from one sample in a study of cytomegalovirus exposure and HLA in healthy donors. The repertoire was sequenced with immunoSEQ multiplex PCR; TCRdb's copy has only in-frame clones and lacks some. This sample carries 100,000 or so clones, more than 60% of them seen once, and the ten largest clones take about 8.3%. Sequenced input: PBMCs. The receptors shown here come from a woman aged 40 to 49 in good health and CMV-seropositive. Each CDR3 is given with its conserved first and last residue. Fields, in order: clone size, D gene, J gene, V gene, CDR3 protein, CDR3 DNA. The D gene is left open where the match is weak. Expanded clones are given a class, and other clones once, few, many or no size at all.

few,TRBD2,TRBJ2-3,TRBV27,CASSTFSGDGDTQYF,TGTGCCAGCAGTACTTTTAGCGGGGATGGAGATACGCAGTATTTT
once,-,TRBJ1-1,TRBV2,CASSPYNTEAFF,TGTGCCAGCAGTCCCTATAACACTGAAGCTTTCTTT
-,-,TRBJ2-1,TRBV5-1,CASSSVAGSYNEQFF,TGCGCCAGCAGCTCAGTGGCGGGCTCCTACAATGAGCAGTTCTTC
once,-,TRBJ1-6,TRBV27,CASSFGGFSPLHF,TGTGCCAGCAGTTTCGGAGGGTTTTCACCCCTCCACTTT
-,-,TRBJ2-3,TRBV29-1,CSPEFGTDTQYF,TGCAGCCCGGAGTTCGGGACAGATACGCAGTATTTT
-,TRBD2,TRBJ2-7,TRBV18,CASSPKRLAGNEQYF,TGTGCCAGCTCACCGAAACGACTAGCGGGGAACGAGCAGTACTTC
-,-,TRBJ2-7,TRBV28,CATDRIGAYEQYF,TGTGCCACCGACCGGATAGGGGCCTACGAGCAGTACTTC
-,-,TRBJ2-7,TRBV9,CASSVRGERGGSYEQYF,TGTGCCAGCAGCGTTAGGGGAGAAAGAGGGGGATCCTACGAGCAGTACTTC
once,-,TRBJ2-3,TRBV7-3,CASSRARVTDTQYF,TGTGCCAGCAGCCGAGCGCGCGTAACAGATACGCAGTATTTT
-,-,TRBJ1-2,TRBV4-1,CASSQGGAKNYGYTF,TGCGCCAGCAGCCAAGGTGGAGCAAAGAACTATGGCTACACCTTC
-,-,TRBJ2-3,TRBV27,CASRRSGDFTSTDTQYF,TGTGCCAGCAGACGATCGGGGGATTTCACTAGCACAGATACGCAGTATTTT
-,-,TRBJ2-7,TRBV6-5,CASSYGGNYEQYF,TGTGCCAGCAGTTACGGGGGGAACTACGAGCAGTACTTC
-,-,TRBJ2-5,TRBV2,CASSVMSETQYF,TGTGCCAGCAGTGTGATGAGCGAGACCCAGTACTTC
-,TRBD1,TRBJ1-2,TRBV10-3,CAAHRDRGYGYTF,TGTGCCGCCCACCGGGACAGGGGGTATGGCTACACCTTC
-,TRBD1,TRBJ1-6,TRBV5-1,CASSETGTGNSPLHF,TGCGCCAGCAGCGAAACCGGGACAGGGAATTCACCCCTCCACTTT
-,TRBD1,TRBJ2-7,TRBV15,CATSITRGTGSSYEQYF,TGTGCCACCAGCATTACAAGAGGGACAGGGAGCTCCTACGAGCAGTACTTC
-,TRBD1,TRBJ2-7,TRBV5-4,CASSFDRGDEQYF,TGTGCCAGCAGCTTTGACAGGGGCGACGAGCAGTACTTC
-,-,TRBJ2-3,TRBV28,CASLEAGTDTQYF,TGTGCCAGCTTAGAGGCTGGGACAGATACGCAGTATTTT
-,TRBD1,TRBJ1-1,TRBV28,CASTYPGGDTEAFF,TGTGCCAGCACTTACCCAGGGGGTGACACTGAAGCTTTCTTT
-,-,TRBJ2-7,TRBV28,CASSLRPGYSYEQYF,TGTGCCAGCAGTTTACGACCGGGATATTCCTACGAGCAGTACTTC
-,TRBD1,TRBJ1-5,TRBV2,CASRRDSNQPQHF,TGTGCCAGCAGGAGGGACAGTAATCAGCCCCAGCATTTT
-,-,TRBJ1-1,TRBV6-5,CASRLWGMNTEAFF,TGTGCCAGCAGGCTTTGGGGCATGAACACTGAAGCTTTCTTT
once,-,TRBJ1-5,TRBV10-3,CAISASGGNQPQHF,TGTGCCATCAGTGCGTCAGGGGGCAATCAGCCCCAGCATTTT
-,-,TRBJ1-3,TRBV2,CASSEGGNTIYF,TGTGCCAGCAGTGAGGGCGGAAACACCATATATTTT
-,-,TRBJ2-3,TRBV6-6,CASSTGRYSTDTQYF,TGTGCCAGCAGCACAGGGCGCTATAGCACAGATACGCAGTATTTT
-,TRBD2,TRBJ2-3,TRBV28,CASSQPPPGLAGESTDTQYF,TGTGCCAGCAGCCAACCTCCTCCGGGACTAGCGGGAGAAAGCACAGATACGCAGTATTTT
-,TRBD1,TRBJ1-4,TRBV18,CASSPKQGDSNEKLFF,TGTGCCAGCTCACCTAAGCAGGGGGACAGCAATGAAAAACTGTTTTTT
-,-,TRBJ2-7,TRBV21-1,CASSNDGTTSPINYEQYF,TGTGCCAGCAGCAACGACGGTACTACTAGTCCTATAAACTACGAGCAGTACTTC
-,TRBD1,TRBJ1-1,TRBV5-4,CATGQGSQIYLNTEAFF,TGTGCCACCGGACAGGGCTCCCAAATATACTTGAACACTGAAGCTTTCTTT
-,-,TRBJ2-2,TRBV2,CASRYRAGELFF,TGTGCCAGCAGGTACAGGGCCGGGGAGCTGTTTTTT